The 23 T cell receptor beta chains reported below all come from one sample, sequenced in a study of blood T cell repertoires in COVID-19. Only in-frame clones appear in the TCRdb table, and some are missing; sequencing was by immunoSEQ multiplex PCR. The table includes around 240,000 clones, roughly 81% detected once. The sample was peripheral blood. The receptors derive from a man aged 35-49 years with acute or convalescent COVID-19.

The chain couples TRBV20-1 to TRBJ1-2, with 8 bases lining up with TRBD1. This CDR3 has 11 residues. The V gene's germline CDR1 is DFQATT and CDR2 SNEGSKA (reference sequence). This CDR3 reads CSGQGGYGYTF. As DNA, the CDR3 is TGCAGCGGACAGGGTGGCTATGGCTACACCTTC.

The V call is TRBV3-1 (or the pseudogene TRBV3-2), the J call TRBJ2-1; D possibly corresponds to TRBD2 (5 bases). The V and J ends lost 4 bases and 0 bases respectively, with 13 bases between them. The CDR3 consists of 16 residues. The germline V gene has CDR1 LGHDT and CDR2 YNNKEL (reference sequence). Here the CDR3 DNA reads TGTGCCAGCAGCCCGGTTGGGGAGAGCTCCTACAATGAGCAGTTCTTC. This codes for CASSPVGESSYNEQFF.

The chain joins TRBV30 to TRBJ1-6, with 10 nucleotides matching TRBD1. Germline CDR1 is GTSNPN and CDR2 is SVGIG (reference sequence). This CDR3 region has 14 residues. V was clipped by 6 bases and J by 9 bases; unmatched bases: 8. CDR3 in DNA: TGTGCCTGCAAAATAGGGACAGGGGTTTCACCCCTCCACTTT. Translating it yields CACKIGTGVSPLHF.

The gene calls are TRBV20-1 and TRBJ1-2; D gene uncertain. The CDR3 loop spans 14 amino acids. Germline V gives CDR1 DFQATT, CDR2 SNEGSKA (reference sequence). The V and J ends lost 3 bases and 5 bases respectively, with 16 bases between them. CDR3 residues: CSASAESRGYGYTF. CDR3 bases: TGCAGTGCTAGTGCCGAATCACGAGGGTATGGCTACACCTTC.

The chain combines TRBV7-2 with TRBJ2-7, with 9 bases aligning to TRBD2. Germline V gene data show CDR1 as SGHTA and CDR2 as FQGNSA. This CDR3 has 15 residues. Losses at the gene ends were 5 bases for V and 6 bases for J; bases not matched to a gene: 11. CDR3 nucleotide sequence: TGTGCCAGCAGCGAAAGACTAGCGGTCGTCCTCGAGCAGTACTTC. Translation: CASSERLAVVLEQYF.

The chain employs TRBV27 and TRBJ1-2, with 10 bases fitting TRBD1. Losses at the gene ends were 6 bases for V and 10 bases for J; bases not matched to a gene: 11. The CDR3 loop spans 14 amino acids. Germline values: CDR1 MNHEY, CDR2 SMNVEV (reference sequence). The CDR3 DNA is TGTGCCAGCAGACCGACAGGGGGCGTACTTCTCTACACCTTC. Translating gives CASRPTGGVLLYTF.

In its sample, this clone was seen once. The chain combines TRBV29-1 with TRBJ2-2; 9 nucleotides align to TRBD2. V lost 8 bases and J lost 6; bases outside the gene matches: 13. Per the germline V gene, CDR1 is SQVTM and CDR2 is ANQGSEA. The CDR3 covers 15 residues. The CDR3: CSFRKASGTAGELFF. The CDR3 DNA is TGCAGCTTCCGAAAGGCTAGCGGGACCGCCGGGGAGCTGTTTTTT.

In DNA form, the CDR3 reads TGTGCCAGCAGTTTAGGCCAGGGGAAGACTTTCTTT. Protein: CASSLGQGKTFF. The chain joins TRBV28 to TRBJ1-1; tentatively, D is TRBD1 (6 bases). This CDR3 is built from 12 residues. V lost 2 bases and J 12 bases, leaving 13 bases between the germline ends. Germline CDR1 is MDHEN and CDR2 is SYDVKM.

The V and J genes are TRBV9 and TRBJ1-1; no clear D. This CDR3 comprises 13 residues. V was shortened by 0 bases and J by 3 bases, with 6 bases between the two germline ends. The germline V gene encodes CDR1 SGDLS and CDR2 YYNGEE. The CDR3 DNA reads TGTGCCAGCAGCGTAGCTACGGACACTGAAGCTTTCTTT. Translation gives CASSVATDTEAFF.

The chain joins TRBV6-5 to TRBJ1-4, with 8 bases that match TRBD1. CDR1 and CDR2 from the germline V gene are MNHEY and SVGAGI. The CDR3 spans 15 residues. V shed 5 bases and J 7 bases; nucleotides not matched to a gene: 9. CDR3 sequence reads: CASSPSVTGVEKLFF. The CDR3 bases are TGTGCCAGCAGTCCCTCCGTGACAGGGGTTGAAAAACTGTTTTTT.

The chain recombines TRBV2 with TRBJ1-1; the D gene is possibly TRBD1 (5 bases). The CDR3 consists of 14 residues. The germline V and J ends were trimmed by 5 bases and 0 bases, with 10 bases remaining between them. Germline CDR1 reads SNHLY; CDR2 reads FYNNEI. CDR3 amino acids: CASSPTALNTEAFF. As DNA, the CDR3 is TGTGCCAGCAGTCCGACAGCCCTGAACACTGAAGCTTTCTTT.

On this clone itself: Other nucleotide sequences in the sample specify the same CDR3. This rearrangement joins TRBV5-1 to TRBJ1-1, with no clear D. V was cut by 0 bases and J by 4 bases, with 4 bases left in between. Germline values: CDR1 SGHRS, CDR2 YFSETQ. CDR3 length: 12 residues. CDR3 nucleotides: TGCGCCAGCAGCTTGGACGGCACTGAAGCTTTCTTT. Its translation: CASSLDGTEAFF. The full variable domain, rest sourced from reference TRBV5-1 and TRBJ1-1, is KAGVTQTPRYLIKTRGQQVTLSCSPISGHRSVSWYQQTPGQGLQFLFEYFSETQRNKGNFPGRFSGRQFSNSRSEMNVSTLELGDSALYLCASSLDGTEAFFGQGTRLTVV.

The rearrangement links TRBV6-5 to TRBJ1-2; 8 nucleotides align to TRBD1. The germline gives CDR1 MNHEY, CDR2 SVGAGI. CDR3 length: 14 amino acids. V lost 7 bases to trimming and J lost 2 bases; unmatched junction nucleotides: 6. The CDR3 nucleotides read TGTGCCAGCATTCCTTCAGGGGGCAACTATGGCTACACCTTC. As protein: CASIPSGGNYGYTF.

This rearrangement joins TRBV13 to TRBJ1-6, with D perhaps TRBD1 (5 bases). Trimming removed 5 bases from V and 8 bases from J, with 7 bases in between. Per the germline V gene, CDR1 is PRHDT and CDR2 is FYEKMQ (reference sequence). The length of the CDR3 is 12 residues. In nucleotides, the CDR3 is TGTGCCAGCAGCACCAGGGATTCACCCCTCCACTTT. Protein product: CASSTRDSPLHF.

The rearrangement joins TRBV7-6 to TRBJ2-1; D is unclear. The CDR3 spans 16 residues. V was clipped by 2 bases and J by 0 bases, with 11 bases between them. Per germline, CDR1 SGHVS and CDR2 FNYEAQ. The CDR3 region has the DNA TGTGCCAGCAGCTTATCTTCTCCCAGCTCCTACAATGAGCAGTTCTTC. Its protein product is CASSLSSPSSYNEQFF.

V and J are TRBV3-1 (or the pseudogene TRBV3-2) and TRBJ2-7; TRBD1 is a possible D gene (5 bases). The V gene's germline CDR1 is LGHDT and CDR2 YNNKEL (reference sequence). Trimming left V 5 bases short and J 2 bases short, with 16 bases between. CDR3 size: 15 residues. CDR3 region: CASSGDSPRPYEQYF. CDR3 DNA sequence: TGTGCCAGCAGCGGAGACAGTCCTAGGCCCTACGAGCAGTACTTC.

The chain's CDR3 is CASSLEGPGFGENTIYF. The CDR3 bases are TGTGCCAGCAGCTTGGAGGGTCCCGGGTTCGGGGAAAACACCATATATTTT. The J gene is TRBJ1-3, the V gene TRBV5-6; no clear D gene. The ends were cut back, 0 bases at V and 6 bases at J, with 19 bases in the middle. CDR1 and CDR2 (germline): SGHDT, YYEEEE. The CDR3 length is 17 residues. Using reference TRBV5-6 and TRBJ1-3 for the parts outside the CDR3, the full variable domain is DAGVTQSPTHLIKTRGQQVTLRCSPKSGHDTVSWYQQALGQGPQFIFQYYEEEERQRGNFPDRFSGHQFPNYSSELNVNALLLGDSALYLCASSLEGPGFGENTIYFGEGSWLTVV.

This clone was seen more than once but under ten times. This chain links TRBV7-2 with TRBJ2-7; 7 positions match TRBD2. Germline V gene sequence: CDR1 SGHTA, CDR2 FQGNSA. The CDR3 has 15 residues. The ends lost 4 bases at V and 6 bases at J; junction bases unmatched: 12. The CDR3 DNA reads TGTGCCAGCAGCTGGGCAGTGGCACTAGCGCTCGAGCAGTACTTC. The encoded protein is CASSWAVALALEQYF.

This sequence joins TRBV6-2 or TRBV6-3 and TRBJ1-1; D may be TRBD1 (5 bases). Trimming removed 5 bases from V and 5 bases from J, with 15 bases in between. Germline lookup yields CDR1 MNHEY and CDR2 SVGEGT. The CDR3 contains 14 residues. This CDR3 is CASSDLYQGTEAFF. The CDR3 bases are TGTGCCAGCAGTGACCTCTATCAGGGAACTGAAGCTTTCTTT.

The chain uses TRBV14 and TRBJ2-2, with a tentative D call TRBD1 (6 bases). Trimming stripped 4 bases from V and 1 base from J, with 16 bases between. CDR1 is SGHDN and CDR2 is FVKESK in the germline V gene. CDR3 length: 17 amino acids. Here the CDR3 reads CASSPLTGNLNTGELFF. The CDR3 region has the DNA TGTGCCAGCAGCCCCTTAACAGGGAACCTGAACACCGGGGAGCTGTTTTTT.

This clone occurred once. J is TRBJ2-1 and V is TRBV5-6, with D maybe TRBD2 (7 bases). The V gene lost 4 bases and the J gene lost 3 bases, with 17 bases spanning the gap. This CDR3 has 16 amino acids. The germline CDR1 and CDR2 sequences are SGHDT and YYEEEE. The CDR3 coding sequence is TGTGCCAGCAGCAGGGGGGGACCCATCATCTACAATGAGCAGTTCTTC. This codes for CASSRGGPIIYNEQFF.

The chain has TRBV18 and TRBJ1-5; TRBD1 matches at 8 bases. V trimming: 3 bases; J trimming: 3 bases; junction bases outside the gene matches: 7. CDR1 and CDR2 (germline): KGHSH, LQKENI. The CDR3 totals 16 residues. CDR3 sequence reads: CASSPAGGLINQPQHF. CDR3 bases: TGTGCCAGCTCACCGGCAGGGGGCCTCATCAATCAGCCCCAGCATTTT. Complete variable domain (other parts from reference TRBV18 and TRBJ1-5): NAGVMQNPRHLVRRRGQEARLRCSPMKGHSHVYWYRQLPEEGLKFMVYLQKENIIDESGMPKERFSAEFPKEGPSILRIQQVVRGDSAAYFCASSPAGGLINQPQHFGDGTRLSIL.

V is TRBV10-1 and J is TRBJ2-7; D gene unclear. This CDR3 spans 14 amino acids. V lost 0 bases, J lost 4 bases, and 10 bases lay in between. Germline V gene data show CDR1 as WNHNN and CDR2 as SYGVQD (reference sequence). CDR3 protein: CASSESARRYEQYF. The CDR3, as DNA: TGCGCCAGCAGTGAGTCCGCCCGTCGGTACGAGCAGTACTTC.